This passage covers 26 T cell receptor beta chains from one sample sequenced in a study of blood T cell repertoires in COVID-19. Libraries were prepared by immunoSEQ multiplex PCR; TCRdb keeps only in-frame clonotypes and omits some of them. The table shows some 150,000 clones, with approximately 85% occurring only once. The sample taken for sequencing was peripheral blood. The origin of the receptors is a human donor with acute or convalescent COVID-19. The donor label of this sample is uncertain.

The chain carries TRBV4-3 and TRBJ2-2, with 9 positions matching TRBD2. Per germline, CDR1 LGHNA and CDR2 YSLEER. The junction had 4 bases not matched to a gene; V was cut back by 1 base and J by 7 bases. The CDR3 contains 15 residues. The CDR3 sequence: CASSQGGRAFGELFF. CDR3 DNA: TGCGCCAGCAGCCAAGGCGGGAGGGCCTTCGGGGAGCTGTTTTTT.

The V and J genes are TRBV5-1 and TRBJ2-3; the match to TRBD2 covers 11 bases. The CDR3 has 15 amino acids. The J segment lost 1 base and the V segment lost 3 bases, leaving 1 base of the junction unmatched. Per germline, CDR1 SGHRS and CDR2 YFSETQ. CDR3 sequence: CASSSTSGGTDTQYF. The CDR3 DNA follows: TGCGCCAGCAGCTCGACTAGCGGGGGCACAGATACGCAGTATTTT.

This chain connects TRBV18 to TRBJ1-2, with 9 bases aligning to TRBD1. The V segment lost 2 bases and the J segment 6 bases; nucleotides outside the gene matches: 7. In germline, CDR1 is KGHSH, CDR2 LQKENI. This CDR3 is built from 15 residues. In DNA form, the CDR3 reads TGTGCCAGCTCACCAGATACAGGGGGCGTTAATGGCTACACCTTC. This encodes CASSPDTGGVNGYTF.

The rearrangement links TRBV12-3 or TRBV12-4 to TRBJ1-1, with D perhaps matching TRBD1 (5 bases). Trimming took off 5 bases at V and 5 bases at J, with 9 bases between the two ends. The CDR3 sequence is 12 residues long. CDR3 sequence: CASSLRDTEAFF. In nucleotides, the CDR3 is TGTGCCAGCAGTCTCAGGGATACTGAAGCTTTCTTT.

The chain combines TRBV5-6 with TRBJ1-2; maybe TRBD1 (6 bases). V gave up 3 bases and J gave up 6 bases, with 15 bases separating them. Germline assignment: CDR1 SGHDT and CDR2 YYEEEE. CDR3 length equals 14 residues. The CDR3 DNA sequence: TGTGCCAGCAGCTATGGTACAGGGTGGGATGGCTACACCTTC. Amino acid sequence: CASSYGTGWDGYTF.

The rearrangement links TRBV27 to TRBJ1-2, with 9 bases identical to TRBD1. Germline CDR1 reads MNHEY; CDR2 reads SMNVEV (reference sequence). J lost 2 bases, V lost 7 bases, and 8 bases had no gene match. The CDR3 totals 15 residues. The CDR3 loop reads CASTQSTGGNYGYTF. The CDR3 coding sequence is TGTGCCAGCACCCAATCGACAGGGGGGAACTATGGCTACACCTTC.

The chain carries TRBV7-9 and TRBJ1-2, with TRBD1 matching over 10 bases. The CDR3 is 16 amino acids. Germline CDR1 and CDR2: SEHNR and FQNEAQ (reference sequence). J lost 5 bases, V lost 0 bases, and 6 bases had no gene match. The CDR3 region is CASSLAGTGEGYGYTF. Here the CDR3 DNA reads TGTGCCAGCAGCTTAGCCGGGACAGGGGAGGGGTATGGCTACACCTTC.

CDR3: CASSFRGRYRGDHEQYF. The CDR3 DNA is TGTGCCAGCAGTTTTAGGGGGAGATACAGGGGGGACCACGAGCAGTACTTC. The gene calls are TRBV28 and TRBJ2-7, with 8 bases aligning to TRBD1. The CDR3 length is 17 residues. CDR1 is MDHEN and CDR2 is SYDVKM in the germline V gene. J was trimmed by 5 bases and V by 3 bases; bases with no gene match: 15.

This chain joins TRBV12-5 and TRBJ2-7; the match to TRBD1 covers 9 bases. V lost 0 bases and J lost 5; bases outside the gene matches: 5. Germline CDR1 is LGHNT and CDR2 is FRNRAP. The CDR3 spans 15 residues. The CDR3 protein is CASGLVRDRVNEQYF. In nucleotides, the CDR3 is TGTGCTAGTGGTTTGGTACGGGACAGGGTAAACGAGCAGTACTTC.

This sequence joins TRBV27 and TRBJ1-2; a weak D match, TRBD1 (6 bases). The V and J ends lost 7 bases and 6 bases respectively, with 18 bases between them. The CDR3 sequence is 14 residues long. From germline, CDR1 is MNHEY and CDR2 SMNVEV (reference sequence). The CDR3 coding sequence is TGTGCCAGCAAAGAATGGGCAGGGGTAGATGGCTACACCTTC. Translation: CASKEWAGVDGYTF.

This sequence joins TRBV20-1 and TRBJ2-7, with a possible D match to TRBD2 (5 bases). V was cut by 3 bases and J by 4 bases, with 7 bases left in between. The CDR3 is 11 residues long. Germline loops: CDR1 DFQATT, CDR2 SNEGSKA (reference sequence). Here the CDR3 DNA reads TGCAGTGCTAGGGAGGATTACGAGCAGTACTTC. It is translated as CSAREDYEQYF.

The V call is TRBV5-5, the J call TRBJ1-6; D possibly corresponds to TRBD1 (6 bases). The germline CDR1 and CDR2 sequences are SGHKS and YYEKEE (reference sequence). Trimming stripped 1 base from V and 2 bases from J, with 16 bases between. This CDR3 has 18 residues. The CDR3 loop is CASSLSWQGPPYNSPLHF. The CDR3 DNA is TGTGCCAGCAGCTTGTCGTGGCAGGGGCCTCCCTATAATTCACCCCTCCACTTT.

The V and J genes are TRBV7-6 and TRBJ2-1, with a weak D call TRBD2 (5 bases). This CDR3 comprises 16 residues. Germline V CDR1 and CDR2: SGHVS, FNYEAQ. V was clipped by 1 base and J by 10 bases, with 20 bases between them. CDR3 region: CASSLGEGSSIREQFF. CDR3 DNA: TGTGCCAGCAGCTTAGGTGAAGGGAGTAGTATCCGAGAGCAGTTCTTC.

V gene TRBV28 combines with J gene TRBJ1-1; 10 bases fit TRBD1. This CDR3 spans 17 amino acids. CDR1 and CDR2 (germline): MDHEN, SYDVKM. With 5 bases clipped from V and 0 bases from J, the junction kept 9 bases outside the gene matches. CDR3 DNA: TGTGCCAGCAGTCTAATGGGGACAGGGGTCATGAACACTGAAGCTTTCTTT. Its translation: CASSLMGTGVMNTEAFF.

The chain combines TRBV5-1 with TRBJ1-2, with D unresolved. Germline values: CDR1 SGHRS, CDR2 YFSETQ. The CDR3 is 12 residues long. The V end was cut by 6 bases, the J end by 6 bases, with 12 bases between. CDR3 sequence reads: CASKESLDGYTF. As DNA, the CDR3 is TGCGCCAGCAAGGAGTCGCTCGATGGCTACACCTTC.

This chain links TRBV4-3 with TRBJ1-4; the D gene is possibly TRBD1 (5 bases). This CDR3 is built from 15 residues. V gave up 0 bases and J gave up 8 bases, with 13 bases separating them. CDR1 is LGHNA and CDR2 is YSLEER in the germline V gene. The CDR3 coding sequence is TGCGCCAGCAGCCAAGACGCGGGACGAGGCGAAAAACTGTTTTTT. This sequence encodes CASSQDAGRGEKLFF.

This chain's CDR3 is CASSSLVVGGGYTF. In DNA form, the CDR3 reads TGTGCCAGCAGCTCCCTTGTGGTAGGCGGCGGCTACACCTTC. The chain recombines TRBV9 with TRBJ1-2; D is unresolved. Trimming left V 4 bases short and J 8 bases short, with 18 bases between. In germline, CDR1 is SGDLS, CDR2 YYNGEE. This CDR3 spans 14 amino acids.

In its sample, this clone was seen once. The rearrangement joins TRBV6-5 to TRBJ2-7; D ambiguous. The CDR3 has 13 amino acids. CDR1 and CDR2 (germline): MNHEY, SVGAGI. V dropped 8 bases and J dropped 5 bases, with 16 bases sitting between them. The CDR3 sequence is CASCRGQVNEQYF. CDR3 sequence (DNA): TGTGCCAGCTGTCGTGGGCAGGTGAACGAGCAGTACTTC.

The DNA for the CDR3 is TGTGCCTGGGGCTTCTATGGCTACACCTTC. Translation: CAWGFYGYTF. The V call is TRBV30, the J call TRBJ1-2; D remains ambiguous. CDR1 is GTSNPN, CDR2 SVGIG, per germline (reference sequence). The CDR3 runs to 10 residues. V gave up 5 bases and J gave up 4 bases, with 5 bases separating them.

V and J are TRBV20-1 and TRBJ1-2; D possibly corresponds to TRBD1 (6 bases). This CDR3 contains 11 residues. Germline loops: CDR1 DFQATT, CDR2 SNEGSKA (reference sequence). Trimming removed 6 bases from V and 6 bases from J, with 11 bases in between. CDR3 loop: CSAPRGNGYTF. The CDR3 DNA is TGCAGTGCCCCCAGGGGAAATGGCTACACCTTC.

The chain uses TRBV3-1 (or the pseudogene TRBV3-2) and TRBJ1-3; D uncertain. The V gene lost 2 bases and the J gene lost 2 bases, with 16 bases spanning the gap. This CDR3 has 17 amino acids. The germline gives CDR1 LGHDT, CDR2 YNNKEL (reference sequence). CDR3 residues: CASSQRTGSTPGNTIYF. The CDR3 nucleotides read TGTGCCAGCAGCCAACGCACGGGGTCCACCCCTGGAAACACCATATATTTT.

V is TRBV29-1 and J is TRBJ1-4; TRBD1 might be the D (6 bases). Germline V gene data show CDR1 as SQVTM and CDR2 as ANQGSEA. This CDR3 region has 13 residues. V was clipped by 4 bases and J by 5 bases, with 11 bases between them. This chain's CDR3 is CSVGSQGNEKLFF. CDR3 in DNA: TGCAGCGTTGGAAGCCAGGGGAATGAAAAACTGTTTTTT.

Remarks on this clone: The same CDR3 arises from other DNA sequences in this sample as well. This chain connects TRBV6-5 to TRBJ1-1; D unclear. Trimming shortened V by 6 bases and J by 1 base, and 3 bases separated the two germline ends. Germline lookup yields CDR1 MNHEY and CDR2 SVGAGI. The CDR3 covers 11 residues. The DNA of the CDR3 is TGTGCCAGCAGCCGGAACACTGAAGCTTTCTTT. Encoded protein: CASSRNTEAFF.

This clone showed up just a few times. V and J are TRBV5-4 and TRBJ1-4; no clear D gene. CDR1 and CDR2 (germline): SGHNT, YYREEE (reference sequence). Trimming took 3 bases from V and 4 from J, leaving 10 bases between them. The CDR3 spans 14 residues. The CDR3 here is CASSSYGINEKLFF. Here the CDR3 DNA reads TGTGCCAGCAGCTCGTACGGGATTAATGAAAAACTGTTTTTT.

The rearrangement uses TRBV19 and TRBJ1-3, with TRBD1 identical over 7 bases. CDR3 length: 13 amino acids. Germline V gene sequence: CDR1 LNHDA, CDR2 SQIVND (reference sequence). V lost 11 bases to trimming and J lost 0 bases; unmatched junction nucleotides: 4. The DNA for the CDR3 is TGTGCCTCGGGACAGAACTCTGGAAACACCATATATTTT. Residues: CASGQNSGNTIYF.

The chain has TRBV29-1 and TRBJ1-1; the match to TRBD1 covers 12 bases. The ends lost 6 bases at V and 4 bases at J; junction bases unmatched: 6. Per germline, CDR1 SQVTM and CDR2 ANQGSEA. The CDR3 totals 14 residues. CDR3 nucleotides: TGCAGCGTAGGGGGACAGGGGGCGCCCACTGAAGCTTTCTTT. As protein: CSVGGQGAPTEAFF.